Here is one T cell receptor beta chain with its context. The antigen is not known. The data were obtained in a study of post-analysis software for immune sequencing data. The study's findings and limits: For normalized Chao1 diversity, multiple sclerosis patients scored significantly lower than controls did. Patients had higher frequencies than controls of five or six TRBV segments, including TRBV5-6, TRBV5-1 and TRBV20-1.

The library was made from cDNA and included unique molecular identifiers. TCRdb re-called the PCR reads through MiXCR, storing one row per CDR3 protein. In the table there are some 700,000 distinct CDR3 sequences, 55% to 70% of which are singletons. Germline V gives CDR1 MNHNS, CDR2 SASEGT. The CDR3 runs 14 residues. The V and J ends lost 7 bases and 2 bases, in that order; junction bases with no gene match: 4. This receptor was identified in a girl aged 2-9 years with multiple sclerosis. The chain combines TRBV6-1 with TRBJ1-5; 8 bases line up with TRBD1. Sequences were obtained from blood. The CDR3 region has the DNA TGTGCCAGCATTCAGACAGGGGGCAATCAGCCCCAGCATTTT. Protein: CASIQTGGNQPQHF.